A single sample is the source of the 5 T cell receptor beta chains below, sequenced in a study of blood T cell repertoires in COVID-19. Assay used: immunoSEQ multiplex PCR; TCRdb lists only in-frame clones, some missing. Found here are around 380,000 clones, around 87% of them singletons; the top ten hold 1% to 1.5%. The specimen was PBMCs or T cells enriched from blood (not recorded which). These receptors were taken from a man aged 30 to 39 who had recovered from COVID-19.

The rearrangement links TRBV10-1 to TRBJ1-3; D not resolved. This CDR3 region has 14 residues. Germline V gene data show CDR1 as WNHNN and CDR2 as SYGVQD (reference sequence). Trimming removed 5 bases at V and 8 bases at J, with 16 bases between. CDR3 sequence reads: CASSPPGNGDTIYF. The CDR3 DNA sequence: TGCGCCAGCAGTCCGCCGGGGAACGGGGACACCATATATTTT.

This clone turned up a few times. The rearrangement uses TRBV14 and TRBJ2-3; 7 bases align to TRBD1. V shed 1 base and J 4 bases; nucleotides not matched to a gene: 8. This CDR3 is built from 16 residues. Germline V gene lookup returns CDR1 SGHDN and CDR2 FVKESK. CDR3 nucleotide sequence: TGTGCCAGCAGCCAAGGTCTGAGGGGGCGGGCAGATACGCAGTATTTT. This encodes CASSQGLRGRADTQYF.

V is TRBV6-2 or TRBV6-3 and J is TRBJ1-1; maybe TRBD1 (5 bases). Deletions cut 5 bases from V and 5 bases from J, with 12 bases between. Germline V gene lookup returns CDR1 MNHEY and CDR2 SVGEGT. CDR3 length equals 13 residues. As DNA, the CDR3 is TGTGCCAGCAGTGCGGACATCCGGACTGAAGCTTTCTTT. The encoded protein is CASSADIRTEAFF.

This rearrangement joins TRBV27 to TRBJ1-2; D is uncertain. Germline CDR1 is MNHEY and CDR2 is SMNVEV (reference sequence). V was clipped by 6 bases and J by 3 bases, with 11 bases between them. CDR3 length equals 13 residues. The CDR3 nucleotides are TGTGCCAGCAGAGTGGCGGAATACTATGGCTACACCTTC. Translation: CASRVAEYYGYTF.

The V call is TRBV12-3 or TRBV12-4, the J call TRBJ1-1; D call uncertain. The CDR3 is made up of 13 amino acids. Trimming left V 6 bases short and J 1 base short, with 9 bases between. The CDR3: CASSSGSNTEAFF. As DNA, the CDR3 is TGTGCCAGCAGCTCGGGATCGAACACTGAAGCTTTCTTT.